The 10 T cell receptor beta chains reported below all come from one sample, sequenced in a study of T cell changes during pregnancy in multiple sclerosis. Profiled with immunoSEQ multiplex PCR; TCRdb holds only in-frame clones, not every one. The sample records nearly 110,000 clones, 85% to 95% being singletons. Sequenced here: peripheral blood, sampled after pregnancy. The receptors stem from a female donor with multiple sclerosis, enrolled in a pregnancy study.

This chain links TRBV7-6 with TRBJ2-7; tentative D call: TRBD1 (6 bases). V gave up 3 bases and J gave up 6 bases, with 9 bases separating them. The germline CDR1 and CDR2 sequences are SGHVS and FNYEAQ. The CDR3 spans 12 residues. CDR3 amino acids: CASSFLRGEQYF. The CDR3 bases are TGTGCCAGCAGCTTTCTCAGGGGCGAGCAGTACTTC.

The chain uses TRBV27 and TRBJ2-1; the D gene is possibly TRBD2 (5 bases). Germline loops: CDR1 MNHEY, CDR2 SMNVEV (reference sequence). The CDR3 totals 13 residues. V dropped 4 bases and J dropped 6 bases, with 10 bases sitting between them. CDR3 sequence reads: CASSSGVRNEQFF. The CDR3 nucleotides are TGTGCCAGCAGTTCCGGGGTCCGCAATGAGCAGTTCTTC.

This CDR3 reads CASSSSTDTQYF. In DNA form, the CDR3 reads TGTGCCAGCAGCTCTAGCACAGATACGCAGTATTTT. The rearrangement joins TRBV5-6 to TRBJ2-3; D remains unclear. Germline CDR1 and CDR2: SGHDT and YYEEEE. CDR3 length: 12 amino acids. V was shortened by 3 bases and J by 0 bases, with 2 bases between the two germline ends.

The chain employs TRBV30 and TRBJ2-7, with D unresolved. The CDR3 totals 12 residues. V was cut by 1 base and J by 7 bases, with 11 bases left in between. From germline, CDR1 is GTSNPN and CDR2 SVGIG (reference sequence). In DNA, the CDR3 is TGTGCCTGGAGTGGCGCGGTTGTAGAGCAGTACTTC. It translates to CAWSGAVVEQYF.

Concerning this clone: Other DNA sequences in the sample encode the same CDR3. The gene calls are TRBV7-3 and TRBJ2-3; TRBD2 matches at 8 bases. The length of the CDR3 is 15 residues. The V gene end was trimmed by 0 bases and the J gene end by 3 bases; junction bases not matched to a gene: 2. Per the germline V gene, CDR1 is SGHTA and CDR2 is FQGTGA. CDR3 DNA sequence: TGTGCCAGCAGCTTAACTAGCGGGATTACAGATACGCAGTATTTT. Protein sequence: CASSLTSGITDTQYF.

CDR3 residues: CATSRPTGVDYGYTF. The CDR3 DNA reads TGTGCCACCAGCAGACCTACAGGGGTCGACTATGGCTACACCTTC. This sequence joins TRBV15 and TRBJ1-2, with 7 bases lining up with TRBD1. The trim removed 2 bases at V and 3 bases at J, leaving 6 bases unmatched. This CDR3 comprises 15 residues. The germline CDR1 and CDR2 sequences are LNHNV and YYDKDF (reference sequence).

The V call is TRBV6-1, the J call TRBJ1-6, with TRBD1 matching 8 bases. V trimming: 0 bases; J trimming: 7 bases; junction bases outside the gene matches: 11. CDR1 and CDR2 from the germline V gene are MNHNS and SASEGT. This CDR3 comprises 18 residues. The CDR3 protein is CASSEALGSGGPNSPLHF. The DNA for the CDR3 is TGTGCCAGCAGTGAAGCGCTTGGTTCAGGGGGCCCGAATTCACCCCTCCACTTT.

This rearrangement joins TRBV5-1 to TRBJ2-1, with 9 positions matching TRBD1. CDR1 is SGHRS, CDR2 YFSETQ, per germline. The CDR3 is 16 amino acids. Germline trimming cut 4 bases from V and 6 bases from J; bases unmatched to any gene: 11. In DNA, the CDR3 is TGCGCCAGCAGCCCCCCCGCCGGGACAGGGTTCAATGAGCAGTTCTTC. Residues: CASSPPAGTGFNEQFF.

V and J are TRBV27 and TRBJ1-5, with D possibly TRBD1 on 5 matching bases. The CDR3 runs to 14 residues. Trimming removed 2 bases from V and 3 bases from J, with 8 bases in between. The germline V gene has CDR1 MNHEY and CDR2 SMNVEV (reference sequence). This chain's CDR3 is CASSLQGDNQPQHF. DNA for the CDR3: TGTGCCAGCAGTTTACAGGGCGACAATCAGCCCCAGCATTTT.

The chain carries TRBV2 and TRBJ2-5, with D maybe TRBD1 (5 bases). Trimming left V 2 bases short and J 5 bases short, with 15 bases between. The CDR3 is 15 residues long. Germline V gene data show CDR1 as SNHLY and CDR2 as FYNNEI. CDR3 nucleotides: TGTGCCAGCAGTGAAATTCGCGCAGGGCGGGAGACCCAGTACTTC. Translating it yields CASSEIRAGRETQYF.